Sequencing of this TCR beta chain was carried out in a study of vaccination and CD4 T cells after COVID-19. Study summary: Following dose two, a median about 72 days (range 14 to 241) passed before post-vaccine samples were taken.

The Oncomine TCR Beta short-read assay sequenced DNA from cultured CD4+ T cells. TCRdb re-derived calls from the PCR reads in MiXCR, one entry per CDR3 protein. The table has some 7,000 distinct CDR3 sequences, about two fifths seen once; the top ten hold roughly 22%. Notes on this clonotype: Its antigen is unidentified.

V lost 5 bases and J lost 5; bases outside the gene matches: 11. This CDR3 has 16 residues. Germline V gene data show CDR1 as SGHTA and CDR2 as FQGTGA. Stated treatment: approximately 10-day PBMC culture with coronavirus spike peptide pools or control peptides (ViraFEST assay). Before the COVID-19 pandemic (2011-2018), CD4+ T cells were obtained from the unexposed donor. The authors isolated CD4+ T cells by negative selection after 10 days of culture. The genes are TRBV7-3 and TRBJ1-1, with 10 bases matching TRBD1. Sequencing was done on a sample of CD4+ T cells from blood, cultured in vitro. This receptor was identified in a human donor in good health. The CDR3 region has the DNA TGTGCCAGCAGCCCCGGGACAGGGGCCAGGCGGACTGAAGCTTTCTTT. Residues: CASSPGTGARRTEAFF.